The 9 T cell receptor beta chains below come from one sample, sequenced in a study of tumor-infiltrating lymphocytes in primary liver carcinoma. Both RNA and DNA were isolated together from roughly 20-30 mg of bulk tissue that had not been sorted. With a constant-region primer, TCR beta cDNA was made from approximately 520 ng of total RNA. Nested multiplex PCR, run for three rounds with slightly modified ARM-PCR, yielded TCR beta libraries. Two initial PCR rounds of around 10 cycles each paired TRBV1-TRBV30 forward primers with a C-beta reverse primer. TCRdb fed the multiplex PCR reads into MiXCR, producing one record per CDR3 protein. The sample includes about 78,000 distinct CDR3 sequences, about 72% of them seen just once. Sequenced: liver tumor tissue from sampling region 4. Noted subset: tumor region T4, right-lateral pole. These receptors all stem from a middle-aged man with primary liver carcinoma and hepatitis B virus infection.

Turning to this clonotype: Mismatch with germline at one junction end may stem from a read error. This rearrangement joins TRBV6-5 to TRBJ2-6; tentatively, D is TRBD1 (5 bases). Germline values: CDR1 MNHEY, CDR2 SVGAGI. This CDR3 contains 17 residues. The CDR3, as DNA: TGTGCCACCTTCCGACAGATTGGTGTGGGTGGGGCCAACGTCTTGACTTTC. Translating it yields CATFRQIGVGGANVLTF.

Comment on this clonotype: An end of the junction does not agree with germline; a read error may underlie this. The CDR3 DNA reads as TGCGCTAGTAGCCAAGCTCTGAACACCGGGGTGCTGTTTTTT. Translated, it gives CASSQALNTGVLFF. The chain joins TRBV4-1 to TRBJ2-2, with D possibly being TRBD2 (5 bases). Germline CDR1 reads MGHRA; CDR2 reads YSYEKL. There are 14 residues in the CDR3.

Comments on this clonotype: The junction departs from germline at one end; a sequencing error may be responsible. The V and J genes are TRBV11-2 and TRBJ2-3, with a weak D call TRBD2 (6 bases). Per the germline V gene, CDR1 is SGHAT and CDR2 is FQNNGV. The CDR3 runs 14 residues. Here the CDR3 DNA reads TGTGCCGGAGAGGCACGGGAGTCCGCAGATATGCAGTATTTT. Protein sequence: CAGEARESADMQYF.

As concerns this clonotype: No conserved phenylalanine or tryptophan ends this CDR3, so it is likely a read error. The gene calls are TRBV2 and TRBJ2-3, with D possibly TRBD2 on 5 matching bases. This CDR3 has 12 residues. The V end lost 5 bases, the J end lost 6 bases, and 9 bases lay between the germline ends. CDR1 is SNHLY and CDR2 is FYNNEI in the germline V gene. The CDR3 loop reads CASSSGSDTQYY. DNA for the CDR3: TGTGCCAGCAGTAGTGGGAGCGATACGCAGTATTAT.

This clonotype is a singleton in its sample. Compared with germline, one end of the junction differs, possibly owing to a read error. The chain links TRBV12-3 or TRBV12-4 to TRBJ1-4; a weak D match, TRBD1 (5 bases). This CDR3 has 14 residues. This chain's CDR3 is CAGSLQEFPEKLFF. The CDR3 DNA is TGTGCCGGCAGTTTACAGGAGTTTCCGGAAAAACTGTTTTTT.

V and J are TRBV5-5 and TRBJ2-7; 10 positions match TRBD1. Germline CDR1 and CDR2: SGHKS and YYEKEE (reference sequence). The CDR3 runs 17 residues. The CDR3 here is CISSLTARTGGIYEQYF. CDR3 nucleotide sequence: TGTATCAGCAGCTTGACGGCAAGGACAGGGGGAATCTACGAGCAGTACTTC.

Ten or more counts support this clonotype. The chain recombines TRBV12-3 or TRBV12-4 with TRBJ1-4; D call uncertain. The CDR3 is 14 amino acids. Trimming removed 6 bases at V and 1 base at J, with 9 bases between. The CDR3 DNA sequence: TGTGCCAGCAGCCCGGGTCTAACTAATGAAAAACTGTTTTTT. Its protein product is CASSPGLTNEKLFF.

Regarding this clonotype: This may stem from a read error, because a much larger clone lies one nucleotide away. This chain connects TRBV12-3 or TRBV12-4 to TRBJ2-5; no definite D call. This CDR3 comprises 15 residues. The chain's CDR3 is CASSPGSGSRKTRYF. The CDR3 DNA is TGTGCCAGCAGTCCCGGGTCTGGGTCGCGAAAGACCCGGTACTTC.

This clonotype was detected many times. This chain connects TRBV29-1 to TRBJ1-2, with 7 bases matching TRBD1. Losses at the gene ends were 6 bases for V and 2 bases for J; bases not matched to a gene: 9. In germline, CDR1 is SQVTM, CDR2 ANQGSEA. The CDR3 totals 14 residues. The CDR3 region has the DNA TGCAGCGTCAAAACAGGGGCCTCCAACTATGGCTACACCTTC. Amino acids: CSVKTGASNYGYTF.